Below, 28 T cell receptor beta chains from the same sample are listed, as sequenced in a study of shared clonotypes between healthy human individuals. The table came from immunoSEQ multiplex PCR; TCRdb's copy has only in-frame clones and leaves some out. The table includes around 1,100,000 clones, about 72% detected once. The sample was memory CD4+ T cells from PBMCs. Subset reported: CD45RA-negative fraction. The receptors stem from a man in his late teens or twenties in good health. Some clones in this sample may be carry-over from other donors' samples.

The CDR3 DNA is TGTGCCAGCAGCGTAAGTCCCCTAGCGGGAGGGCAAGAGACCCAGTACTTC. Protein: CASSVSPLAGGQETQYF. The chain links TRBV9 to TRBJ2-5, with 12 positions matching TRBD2. The CDR3 covers 17 residues. V lost 1 base to trimming and J lost 2 bases; unmatched junction nucleotides: 6. CDR1 SGDLS and CDR2 YYNGEE come from the germline V gene.

The V call is TRBV29-1, the J call TRBJ2-3; weak D call: TRBD2 (6 bases). The germline V gene encodes CDR1 SQVTM and CDR2 ANQGSEA. V lost 4 bases and J 1 base, leaving 9 bases between the germline ends. This CDR3 comprises 13 residues. CDR3 loop: CSVVAVGTDTQYF. The DNA for the CDR3 is TGCAGCGTTGTAGCGGTAGGCACAGATACGCAGTATTTT.

This chain links TRBV7-2 with TRBJ2-1, with D unresolved. V was trimmed by 1 base and J by 8 bases, leaving 6 bases between them. This CDR3 has 12 amino acids. CDR1 and CDR2 (germline): SGHTA, FQGNSA. CDR3 amino acids: CASSLVIYEQFF. In DNA form, the CDR3 reads TGTGCCAGCAGCTTAGTTATCTATGAGCAGTTCTTC.

CDR3 residues: CASTRGGRSNEQFF. CDR3 sequence (DNA): TGTGCCAGTACTAGGGGGGGGCGAAGCAATGAGCAGTTCTTC. The chain uses TRBV11-2 and TRBJ2-1; TRBD2 might be the D (7 bases). This CDR3 is 14 amino acids long. The germline V gene has CDR1 SGHAT and CDR2 FQNNGV. V lost 9 bases and J 6 bases, leaving 18 bases between the germline ends.

The chain links TRBV7-2 to TRBJ2-3, with 9 bases matching TRBD2. This CDR3 contains 16 residues. Per germline, CDR1 SGHTA and CDR2 FQGNSA. Trimming at V came to 1 base and at J to 10 bases, leaving 12 bases not matched to a gene. CDR3 region: CASSLGMAGGPTAQYF. The CDR3, as DNA: TGTGCCAGCAGCTTAGGTATGGCGGGAGGGCCCACGGCGCAGTATTTT.

The rearrangement joins TRBV5-1 to TRBJ1-4; D unclear. Germline V gene data show CDR1 as SGHRS and CDR2 as YFSETQ. The length of the CDR3 is 18 residues. V lost 0 bases and J lost 0, with 15 bases in between. The chain's CDR3 is CASSLGVGRLATNEKLFF. The DNA for the CDR3 is TGCGCCAGCAGCTTGGGTGTTGGGAGACTGGCAACTAATGAAAAACTGTTTTTT.

The chain couples TRBV6-6 to TRBJ2-2; weak D call: TRBD2 (5 bases). Trimming cost V 0 bases and J 7 bases, with 9 bases left between them. Germline-derived CDR1 and CDR2 are MNHNY and SVGAGI (reference sequence). The CDR3 length is 14 residues. DNA for the CDR3: TGTGCCAGCAGTTACTCGAAGGCGGGCGGGGAGCTGTTTTTT. Protein product: CASSYSKAGGELFF.

The CDR3 nucleotides are TGTGCCTGGAGCATAGGACTAGCCTACGAGCAGTACTTC. This sequence encodes CAWSIGLAYEQYF. The chain combines TRBV30 with TRBJ2-7; 7 bases are a match to TRBD2. The V gene end was trimmed by 3 bases and the J gene end by 2 bases; junction bases not matched to a gene: 4. CDR3 length: 13 amino acids. CDR1 is GTSNPN, CDR2 SVGIG, per germline (reference sequence).

V gene TRBV15 combines with J gene TRBJ1-5, with 7 bases aligning to TRBD1. V gave up 0 bases and J gave up 7 bases; unmatched junction bases: 6. Germline V lookup: CDR1 LNHNV, CDR2 YYDKDF (reference sequence). This CDR3 contains 15 residues. CDR3: CATSREGQLMQPQHF. The CDR3 DNA reads as TGTGCCACCAGCAGAGAGGGACAGCTAATGCAGCCCCAGCATTTT.

The rearrangement links TRBV28 to TRBJ1-2; D might be TRBD1 (6 bases). Germline V gene data show CDR1 as MDHEN and CDR2 as SYDVKM. The CDR3 contains 13 residues. Trimming took 3 bases from V and 8 from J, leaving 13 bases between them. The CDR3 here is CASSFAGEGGYTF. In nucleotides, the CDR3 is TGTGCCAGCAGTTTTGCAGGGGAGGGGGGCTACACCTTC.

This clone was counted only a few times. The chain is built from TRBV2 and TRBJ1-5, with 7 bases identical to TRBD1. This CDR3 comprises 14 residues. Trimming removed 2 bases from V and 9 bases from J; junction bases left unmatched: 7. From germline, CDR1 is SNHLY and CDR2 FYNNEI. CDR3 loop: CASSEFGTAVPQHF. The CDR3 DNA follows: TGTGCCAGCAGTGAATTTGGGACAGCCGTGCCCCAGCATTTT.

This clone was seen many times. The rearrangement uses TRBV7-9 and TRBJ2-1; 7 bases fit TRBD1. CDR3 length equals 14 residues. Germline-derived CDR1 and CDR2 are SEHNR and FQNEAQ (reference sequence). J was trimmed by 4 bases and V by 4 bases; bases with no gene match: 4. In nucleotides, the CDR3 is TGTGCCAGCAGCTGGGGACAGTTTTACAATGAGCAGTTCTTC. Translating it yields CASSWGQFYNEQFF.

The rearrangement uses TRBV4-2 and TRBJ1-5; 11 bases are shared with TRBD1. In germline, CDR1 is LGHNA, CDR2 YNFKEQ. Trimming removed 1 base from V and 6 bases from J; junction bases left unmatched: 5. The CDR3 runs 16 residues. CDR3 nucleotide sequence: TGTGCCAGCAGCCAAGGGGACAGGGGGAATTCTCAGCCCCAGCATTTT. Translating it yields CASSQGDRGNSQPQHF.

V is TRBV7-3 and J is TRBJ2-7; 14 positions agree with TRBD2. J gave up 2 bases and V 3 bases, and 6 bases lay outside the gene matches. The germline gives CDR1 SGHTA, CDR2 FQGTGA. The CDR3 has 17 amino acids. The CDR3 nucleotides read TGTGCCAGCAGCTTCTCGGGACTAGCGGGGGACCCCTACGAGCAGTACTTC. This sequence encodes CASSFSGLAGDPYEQYF.

The chain couples TRBV6-5 to TRBJ2-7; 9 nucleotides match TRBD2. V lost 7 bases, J lost 2 bases, and 9 bases stayed unmatched. This CDR3 contains 15 residues. Per germline, CDR1 MNHEY and CDR2 SVGAGI. The CDR3 is CASTPRLAEAYEQYF. The CDR3, as DNA: TGTGCCAGCACCCCGAGACTAGCGGAGGCCTACGAGCAGTACTTC.

The chain couples TRBV7-3 to TRBJ2-1, with 12 positions matching TRBD2. The V segment lost 6 bases and the J segment 8 bases; nucleotides outside the gene matches: 8. Germline V gene lookup returns CDR1 SGHTA and CDR2 FQGTGA. The CDR3 loop spans 15 amino acids. The CDR3 is CASRARLAGADEQFF. The CDR3 region has the DNA TGTGCCAGCAGGGCCAGACTAGCGGGAGCGGATGAGCAGTTCTTC.

This clone occurred once. V and J are TRBV4-2 and TRBJ2-2; no clear D. The CDR3 contains 15 residues. Germline assignment: CDR1 LGHNA and CDR2 YNFKEQ. V lost 1 base and J lost 8, with 14 bases in between. The CDR3 sequence is CASSQVKVLVGELFF. In nucleotides, the CDR3 is TGTGCCAGCAGCCAAGTGAAGGTCCTGGTGGGGGAGCTGTTTTTT.

The V gene is TRBV6-1, the J gene TRBJ1-1, with D possibly being TRBD1 (6 bases). CDR1 and CDR2 (germline): MNHNS, SASEGT. Trimming removed 4 bases at V and 5 bases at J, with 8 bases between. The CDR3 runs to 12 residues. CDR3 nucleotides: TGTGCCAGCAGTGCTCAGGGGACTGAAGCTTTCTTT. Protein sequence: CASSAQGTEAFF.

This chain connects TRBV21-1 to TRBJ1-1; TRBD1 was called by the table and not checked on the DNA. TRBV21-1 has pseudogene status. This CDR3 comprises 15 residues. This CDR3 is CASSTRTGKNTEAFF. The CDR3 nucleotides are TGTGCCAGCAGCACCAGGACAGGGAAAAACACTGAAGCTTTCTTT.

With regard to this clone: This specimen includes other DNA sequences encoding the same CDR3. The genes are TRBV28 and TRBJ1-2, with a weak D call TRBD1 (5 bases). The V end lost 5 bases, the J end lost 4 bases, and 8 bases lay between the germline ends. Germline V lookup: CDR1 MDHEN, CDR2 SYDVKM. CDR3 length: 12 amino acids. The CDR3 nucleotides read TGTGCCAGCAGTGGGCAGGGCTATGGCTACACCTTC. It yields the protein CASSGQGYGYTF.

This CDR3 is CASSLGGRVGTEAFF. The CDR3 DNA is TGTGCCAGCAGTTTAGGGGGCAGGGTTGGGACTGAAGCTTTCTTT. V usage is TRBV28 and J usage is TRBJ1-1, with D maybe TRBD1 (6 bases). Germline values: CDR1 MDHEN, CDR2 SYDVKM. V lost 2 bases and J lost 5, with 15 bases in between. The CDR3 consists of 15 residues.

This rearrangement joins TRBV6-1 to TRBJ2-7, with D possibly matching TRBD2 (7 bases). V lost 6 bases and J 5 bases, leaving 14 bases between the germline ends. Germline CDR1 reads MNHNS; CDR2 reads SASEGT. The CDR3 length is 13 residues. The CDR3 DNA sequence: TGTGCCAGCAGGGGGGGGGCGGCGGACGAGCAGTACTTC. Protein sequence: CASRGGAADEQYF.

This clone turned up a few times. This chain joins TRBV30 and TRBJ1-3, with D unresolved. The CDR3 length is 13 residues. Between the trimmed V and J ends, which lost 1 base and 3 bases, there was a span of 7 bases. The germline V gene has CDR1 GTSNPN and CDR2 SVGIG (reference sequence). The CDR3 loop is CAWSGRFGNTIYF. The CDR3 nucleotides read TGTGCCTGGAGTGGAAGATTTGGAAACACCATATATTTT. The full variable domain, with the rest looked up from reference TRBV30 and TRBJ1-3, is SQTIHQWPATLVQPVGSPLSLECTVEGTSNPNLYWYRQAAGRGLQLLFYSVGIGQISSEVPQNLSASRPQDRQFILSSKKLLLSDSGFYLCAWSGRFGNTIYFGEGSWLTVV.

The chain combines TRBV28 with TRBJ1-2; no clear D gene. Trimming stripped 6 bases from V and 8 bases from J, with 10 bases between. Germline assignment: CDR1 MDHEN and CDR2 SYDVKM. The CDR3 has 11 residues. The CDR3 nucleotides are TGTGCCAGCAGCTACGTGTTCGGCTACACCTTC. Amino acids: CASSYVFGYTF.

The chain employs TRBV14 and TRBJ1-3, with D uncertain. This CDR3 comprises 15 residues. The V gene's germline CDR1 is SGHDN and CDR2 FVKESK. Trimming removed 4 bases from V and 2 bases from J, with 12 bases in between. CDR3: CASSRWGDAGNTIYF. DNA for the CDR3: TGTGCCAGCAGCCGTTGGGGAGACGCTGGAAACACCATATATTTT.

V usage is TRBV28 and J usage is TRBJ1-2; 8 bases align to TRBD1. The ends lost 4 bases at V and 4 bases at J; junction bases unmatched: 14. This CDR3 comprises 17 residues. Germline-derived CDR1 and CDR2 are MDHEN and SYDVKM. DNA of the CDR3: TGTGCCAGCAGTTCCCCGGCAGGGGGCAAGGCGGTCTATGGCTACACCTTC. Translated: CASSSPAGGKAVYGYTF.

The chain is built from TRBV5-1 and TRBJ2-4; D is unclear. V was clipped by 2 bases and J by 2 bases, with 17 bases between them. From germline, CDR1 is SGHRS and CDR2 YFSETQ. This CDR3 spans 17 amino acids. CDR3 in amino acids: CASSLTAQRFTKNIQYF. CDR3 DNA sequence: TGCGCCAGCAGCTTAACGGCCCAACGGTTTACCAAAAACATTCAGTACTTC.

This clone was recorded only once. This chain links TRBV5-5 with TRBJ1-1; TRBD1 agrees at 9 bases. Per germline, CDR1 SGHKS and CDR2 YYEKEE (reference sequence). V shed 4 bases and J 2 bases; nucleotides not matched to a gene: 6. The CDR3 has 15 residues. CDR3: CASSPWDRANTEAFF. The CDR3 coding sequence is TGTGCCAGCAGCCCATGGGACAGGGCCAACACTGAAGCTTTCTTT.